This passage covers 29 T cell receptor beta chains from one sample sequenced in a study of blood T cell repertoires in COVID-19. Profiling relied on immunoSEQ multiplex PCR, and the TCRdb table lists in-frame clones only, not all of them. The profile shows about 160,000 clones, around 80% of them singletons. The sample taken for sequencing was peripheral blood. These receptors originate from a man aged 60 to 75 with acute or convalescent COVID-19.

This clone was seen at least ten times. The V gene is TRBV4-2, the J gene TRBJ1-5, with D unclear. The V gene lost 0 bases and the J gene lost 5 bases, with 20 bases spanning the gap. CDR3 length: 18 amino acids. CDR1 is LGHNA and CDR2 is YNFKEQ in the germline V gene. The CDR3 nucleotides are TGTGCCAGCAGCCAAGAAGGAGTATTGGCTGGGAGGGATCAGCCCCAGCATTTT. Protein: CASSQEGVLAGRDQPQHF.

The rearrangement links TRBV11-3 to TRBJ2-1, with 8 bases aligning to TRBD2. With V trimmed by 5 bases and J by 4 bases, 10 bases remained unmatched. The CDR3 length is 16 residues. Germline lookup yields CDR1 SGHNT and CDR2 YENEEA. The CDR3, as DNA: TGTGCCAGCAGCCCAGCGGGGGAGCGGGGGTACAATGAGCAGTTCTTC. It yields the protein CASSPAGERGYNEQFF.

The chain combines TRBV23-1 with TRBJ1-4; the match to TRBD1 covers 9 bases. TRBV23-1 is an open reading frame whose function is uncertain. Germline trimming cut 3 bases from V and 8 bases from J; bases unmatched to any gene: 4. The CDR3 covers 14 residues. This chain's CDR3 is CASSHRDREEKLFF. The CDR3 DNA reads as TGCGCCAGCAGTCACCGGGACAGGGAGGAAAAACTGTTTTTT.

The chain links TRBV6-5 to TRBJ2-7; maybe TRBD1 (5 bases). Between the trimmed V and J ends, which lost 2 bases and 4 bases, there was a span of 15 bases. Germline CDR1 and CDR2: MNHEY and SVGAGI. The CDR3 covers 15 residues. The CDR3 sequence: CASSYGAAAKYEQYF. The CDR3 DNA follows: TGTGCCAGCAGTTACGGGGCGGCGGCTAAATACGAGCAGTACTTC.

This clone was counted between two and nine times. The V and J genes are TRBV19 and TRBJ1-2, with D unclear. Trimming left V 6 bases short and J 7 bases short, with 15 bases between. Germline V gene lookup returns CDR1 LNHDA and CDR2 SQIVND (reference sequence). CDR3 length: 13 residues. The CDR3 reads CASSLVRASGYTF. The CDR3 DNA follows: TGTGCCAGTAGCTTGGTGAGGGCCAGTGGCTACACCTTC.

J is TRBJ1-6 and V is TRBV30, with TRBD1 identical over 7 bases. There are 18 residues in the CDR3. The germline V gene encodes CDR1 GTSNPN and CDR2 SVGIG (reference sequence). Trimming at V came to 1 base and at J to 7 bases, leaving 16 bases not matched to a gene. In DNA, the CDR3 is TGTGCCTGGAGTGCACGTAGGGGACGAGGGGGCGGCAATTCACCCCTCCACTTT. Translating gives CAWSARRGRGGGNSPLHF.

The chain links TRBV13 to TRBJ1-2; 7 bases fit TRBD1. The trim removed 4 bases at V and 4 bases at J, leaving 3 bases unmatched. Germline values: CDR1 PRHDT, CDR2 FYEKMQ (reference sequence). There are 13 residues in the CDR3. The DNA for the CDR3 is TGTGCCAGCAGCTCCAACAGGGGCTATGGCTACACCTTC. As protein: CASSSNRGYGYTF.

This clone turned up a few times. Written as DNA, the CDR3 is TGTGCCAGCAGCGCTAGCGGGGCCTACAATGAGCAGTTCTTC. Its protein is CASSASGAYNEQFF. V gene TRBV3-1 (or the pseudogene TRBV3-2) combines with J gene TRBJ2-1; 9 nucleotides align to TRBD2. With V trimmed by 5 bases and J by 2 bases, 1 base remained unmatched. CDR3 length equals 14 residues. From germline, CDR1 is LGHDT and CDR2 YNNKEL (reference sequence).

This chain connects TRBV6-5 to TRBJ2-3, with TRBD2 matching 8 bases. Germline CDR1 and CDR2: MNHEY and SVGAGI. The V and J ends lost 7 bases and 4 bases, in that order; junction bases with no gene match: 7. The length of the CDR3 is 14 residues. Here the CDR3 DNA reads TGTGCCAGCAATCAGCGGGGGATATCAGATACGCAGTATTTT. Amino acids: CASNQRGISDTQYF.

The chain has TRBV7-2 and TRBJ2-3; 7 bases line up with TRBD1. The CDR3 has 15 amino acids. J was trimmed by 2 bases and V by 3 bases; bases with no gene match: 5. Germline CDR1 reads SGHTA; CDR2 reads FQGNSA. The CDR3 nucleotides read TGTGCCAGCAGCTTGGCCAGGGGGAACACAGATACGCAGTATTTT. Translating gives CASSLARGNTDTQYF.

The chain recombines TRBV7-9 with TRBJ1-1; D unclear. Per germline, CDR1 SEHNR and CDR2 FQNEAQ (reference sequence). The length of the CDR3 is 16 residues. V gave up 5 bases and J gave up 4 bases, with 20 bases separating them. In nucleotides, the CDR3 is TGTGCCAGCAGCCTACCCCGAGGTGGTAGAGTCACTGAAGCTTTCTTT. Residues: CASSLPRGGRVTEAFF.

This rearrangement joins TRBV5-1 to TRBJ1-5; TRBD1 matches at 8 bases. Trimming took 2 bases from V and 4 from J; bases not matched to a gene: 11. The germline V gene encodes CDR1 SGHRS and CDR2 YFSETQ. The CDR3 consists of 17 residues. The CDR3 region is CASSLRDRPIWNQPQHF. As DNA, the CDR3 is TGCGCCAGCAGCTTACGGGACAGGCCCATTTGGAATCAGCCCCAGCATTTT.

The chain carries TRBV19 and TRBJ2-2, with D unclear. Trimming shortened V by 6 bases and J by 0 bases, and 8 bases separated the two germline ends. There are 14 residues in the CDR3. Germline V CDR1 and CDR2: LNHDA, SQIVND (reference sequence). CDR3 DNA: TGTGCCAGTAGAGACACAGCGAACACCGGGGAGCTGTTTTTT. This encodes CASRDTANTGELFF. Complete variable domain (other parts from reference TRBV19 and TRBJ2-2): DGGITQSPKYLFRKEGQNVTLSCEQNLNHDAMYWYRQDPGQGLRLIYYSQIVNDFQKGDIAEGYSVSREKKESFPLTVTSAQKNPTAFYLCASRDTANTGELFFGEGSRLTVL.

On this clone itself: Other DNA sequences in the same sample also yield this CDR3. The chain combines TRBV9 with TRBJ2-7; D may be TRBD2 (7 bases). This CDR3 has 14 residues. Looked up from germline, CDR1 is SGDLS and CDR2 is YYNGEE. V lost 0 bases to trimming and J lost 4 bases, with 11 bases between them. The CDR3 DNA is TGTGCCAGCAGCGTAGTGGGGGGGGCTTACGAGCAGTACTTC. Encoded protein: CASSVVGGAYEQYF.

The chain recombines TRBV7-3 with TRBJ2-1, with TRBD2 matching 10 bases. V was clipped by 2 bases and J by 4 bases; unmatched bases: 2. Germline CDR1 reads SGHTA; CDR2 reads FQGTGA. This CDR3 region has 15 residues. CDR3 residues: CASSLLAGAYNEQFF. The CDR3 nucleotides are TGTGCCAGCAGCTTACTAGCGGGGGCTTACAATGAGCAGTTCTTC.

The CDR3 region is CASSVDRAYEQYF. The CDR3 nucleotides read TGTGCCAGCAGCGTGGACAGAGCCTACGAGCAGTACTTC. The rearrangement uses TRBV2 and TRBJ2-7, with a weak D call TRBD1 (6 bases). Germline CDR1 reads SNHLY; CDR2 reads FYNNEI. V was cut by 6 bases and J by 2 bases, with 11 bases left in between. The CDR3 is made up of 13 amino acids. Full variable domain (rest looked up from reference TRBV2 and TRBJ2-7): EPEVTQTPSHQVTQMGQEVILRCVPISNHLYFYWYRQILGQKVEFLVSFYNNEISEKSEIFDDQFSVERPDGSNFTLKIRSTKLEDSAMYFCASSVDRAYEQYFGPGTRLTVT.

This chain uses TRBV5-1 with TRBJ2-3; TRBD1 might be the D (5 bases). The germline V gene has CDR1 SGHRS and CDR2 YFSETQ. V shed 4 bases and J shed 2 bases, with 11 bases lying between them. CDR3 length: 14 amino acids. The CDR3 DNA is TGCGCCAGCAGCACAGGACAAACCACAGATACGCAGTATTTT. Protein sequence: CASSTGQTTDTQYF.

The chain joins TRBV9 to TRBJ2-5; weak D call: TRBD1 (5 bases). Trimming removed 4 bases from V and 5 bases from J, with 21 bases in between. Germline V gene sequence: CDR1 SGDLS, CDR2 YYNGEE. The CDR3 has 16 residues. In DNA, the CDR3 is TGTGCCAGCAGCCCCAACTGGAGACAGATGGGGGAGACCCAGTACTTC. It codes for CASSPNWRQMGETQYF.

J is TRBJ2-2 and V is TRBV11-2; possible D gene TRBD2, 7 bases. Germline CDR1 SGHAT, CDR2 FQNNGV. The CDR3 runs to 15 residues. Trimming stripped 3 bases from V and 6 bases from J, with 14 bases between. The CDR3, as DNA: TGTGCCAGCAGCTTGGTGGCGGGGGCCCCCGGGGAGCTGTTTTTT. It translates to CASSLVAGAPGELFF.

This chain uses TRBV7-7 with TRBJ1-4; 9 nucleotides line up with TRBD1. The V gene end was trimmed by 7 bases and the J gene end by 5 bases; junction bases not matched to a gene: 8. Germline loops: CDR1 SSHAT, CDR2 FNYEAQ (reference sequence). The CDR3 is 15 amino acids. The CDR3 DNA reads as TGTGCCAGCACACCCTGGACAGGGGAAAATGAAAAACTGTTTTTT. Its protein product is CASTPWTGENEKLFF. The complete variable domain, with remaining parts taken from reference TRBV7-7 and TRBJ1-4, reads GAGVSQSPRYKVTKRGQDVTLRCDPISSHATLYWYQQALGQGPEFLTYFNYEAQPDKSGLPSDRFSAERPEGSISTLTIQRTEQRDSAMYRCASTPWTGENEKLFFGSGTQLSVL.

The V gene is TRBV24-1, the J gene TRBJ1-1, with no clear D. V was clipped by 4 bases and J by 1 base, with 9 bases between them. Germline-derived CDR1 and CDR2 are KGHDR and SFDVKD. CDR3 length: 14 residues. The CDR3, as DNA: TGTGCCACCAGTGACCGCGAGGGGAACACTGAAGCTTTCTTT. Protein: CATSDREGNTEAFF.

This chain's CDR3 is CASSGGQAKIIEAFF. CDR3 DNA: TGTGCCAGCAGCGGAGGACAGGCCAAGATCATTGAAGCTTTCTTT. The V and J genes are TRBV5-5 and TRBJ1-1; 7 positions match TRBD1. CDR1 and CDR2 from the germline V gene are SGHKS and YYEKEE (reference sequence). V lost 4 bases to trimming and J lost 7 bases; unmatched junction nucleotides: 13. The CDR3 is made up of 15 amino acids.

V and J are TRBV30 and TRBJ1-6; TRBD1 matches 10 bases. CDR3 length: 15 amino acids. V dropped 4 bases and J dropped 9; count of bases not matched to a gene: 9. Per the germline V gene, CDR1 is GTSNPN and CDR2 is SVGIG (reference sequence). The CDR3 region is CAWNRQGAGGSPLHF. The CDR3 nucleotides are TGTGCCTGGAATCGACAGGGGGCCGGTGGTTCACCCCTCCACTTT.

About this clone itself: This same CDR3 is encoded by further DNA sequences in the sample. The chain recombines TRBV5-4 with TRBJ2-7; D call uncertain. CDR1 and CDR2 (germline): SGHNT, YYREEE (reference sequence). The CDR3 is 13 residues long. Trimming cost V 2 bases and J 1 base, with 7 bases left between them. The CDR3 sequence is CASSFSGSYEQYF. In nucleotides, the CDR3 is TGTGCCAGCAGCTTCAGTGGTTCCTACGAGCAGTACTTC.

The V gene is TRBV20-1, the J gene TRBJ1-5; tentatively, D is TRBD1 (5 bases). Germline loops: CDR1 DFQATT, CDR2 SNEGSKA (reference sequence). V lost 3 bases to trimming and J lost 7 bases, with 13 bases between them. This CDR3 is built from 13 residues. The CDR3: CSASVGGYQPQHF. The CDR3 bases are TGCAGTGCTAGTGTGGGGGGGTACCAGCCCCAGCATTTT.

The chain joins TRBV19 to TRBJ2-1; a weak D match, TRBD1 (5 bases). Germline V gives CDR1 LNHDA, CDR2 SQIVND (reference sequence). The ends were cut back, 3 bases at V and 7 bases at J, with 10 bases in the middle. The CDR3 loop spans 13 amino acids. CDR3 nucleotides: TGTGCCAGTAGTATTATCAGGGCTAATGAGCAGTTCTTC. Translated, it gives CASSIIRANEQFF.

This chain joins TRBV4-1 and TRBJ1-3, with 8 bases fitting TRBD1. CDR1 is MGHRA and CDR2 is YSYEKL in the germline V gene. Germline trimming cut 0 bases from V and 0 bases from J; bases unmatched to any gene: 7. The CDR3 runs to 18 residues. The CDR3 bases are TGCGCCAGCAGCCAAGATAGCCCAGGGGGCATCTCTGGAAACACCATATATTTT. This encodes CASSQDSPGGISGNTIYF.

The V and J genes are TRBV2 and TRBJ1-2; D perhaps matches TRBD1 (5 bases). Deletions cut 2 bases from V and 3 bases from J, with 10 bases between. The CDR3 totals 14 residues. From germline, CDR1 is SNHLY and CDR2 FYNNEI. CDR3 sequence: CASSERARDYGYTF. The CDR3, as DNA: TGTGCCAGCAGTGAACGGGCCAGGGACTATGGCTACACCTTC.

This CDR3 is CASSQSPSGANVLTF. The CDR3 DNA reads TGCGCCAGCAGCCAAAGCCCCTCTGGGGCCAACGTCCTGACTTTC. The chain employs TRBV4-1 and TRBJ2-6; D gene ambiguous. V lost 2 bases and J 0 bases, leaving 5 bases between the germline ends. Germline CDR1 and CDR2: MGHRA and YSYEKL. CDR3 size: 15 residues.